The 21 T cell receptor beta chains below were found in one sample sequenced in a study of regulatory T cells in long-lasting Graves disease. Building of the TCR beta libraries involved iRepertoire HTBI primers and Arm-PCR of CDR3 regions. TCRdb passed the multiplex PCR reads through MiXCR, listing each CDR3 protein once. The sample lists around 510,000 distinct CDR3 sequences, around 21% seen once, with 7% to 9.5% in the top ten. Stated time point: persistent/refractory GD, antithyroid drugs over 5 years with positive TRAb. Preparation of the TCR library used RNA extracted from PBMCs. The sequencing used peripheral blood mononuclear cells (PBMCs), collected when the disease was refractory, from a patient treated with antithyroid drugs. The receptors come from a female donor with Graves disease.

Ten or more counts support this clonotype. The V call is TRBV6-1, the J call TRBJ1-5; maybe TRBD1 (5 bases). The ends were cut back, 8 bases at V and 0 bases at J, with 14 bases in the middle. The CDR3 covers 15 residues. Germline assignment: CDR1 MNHNS and CDR2 SASEGT. The CDR3 sequence: CASSQLQGSNQPQHF. CDR3 DNA: TGTGCCAGCTCACAACTTCAGGGTAGCAATCAGCCCCAGCATTTT.

The chain combines TRBV5-1 with TRBJ2-7, with D tentatively TRBD2 (6 bases). Trimming pared 0 bases from V and 6 bases from J, leaving 13 bases between. CDR1 is SGHRS and CDR2 is YFSETQ in the germline V gene. The length of the CDR3 is 14 residues. The CDR3 is CASSLDGGSSEQYF. In DNA form, the CDR3 reads TGCGCCAGCAGCTTGGACGGGGGTTCAAGCGAGCAGTACTTC.

This clonotype was found a few times. This rearrangement joins TRBV3-1 to TRBJ2-7, with D possibly matching TRBD1 (6 bases). The CDR3 covers 14 residues. CDR1 LGHDT and CDR2 YNNKEL come from the germline V gene (reference sequence). With 1 base removed from V and 6 bases from J, the gap between germline ends came to 13 bases. CDR3 sequence (DNA): TGTGCCAGCAGCCAAGGGGGGCTATCGTTCGAGCAGTACTTC. This encodes CASSQGGLSFEQYF.

Many counts were recorded for this clonotype. The rearrangement joins TRBV30 to TRBJ2-5; D could derive from TRBD1 or TRBD2 (5 bases each). CDR3 length: 14 amino acids. The V end lost 5 bases, the J end lost 4 bases, and 17 bases lay between the germline ends. CDR1 and CDR2 from the germline V gene are GTSNPN and SVGIG (reference sequence). This chain's CDR3 is CAWGSGQGAETQYF. CDR3 coding DNA: TGTGCCTGGGGCTCGGGGCAGGGAGCAGAGACCCAGTACTTC.

There are a few counts of this clonotype. This chain uses TRBV7-2 with TRBJ2-3; perhaps TRBD1 as D (8 bases). The ends were cut back, 7 bases at V and 3 bases at J, with 23 bases in the middle. Looked up from germline, CDR1 is SGHTA and CDR2 is FQGNSA. CDR3 length: 17 amino acids. The CDR3 is CASKNRGAGVGTDTQYF. The DNA of the CDR3 is TGTGCCAGCAAAAACAGGGGGGCGGGAGTCGGTACAGATACGCAGTATTTT.

This clonotype was observed a handful of times. This rearrangement joins TRBV9 to TRBJ2-5; TRBD2 matches 14 bases. The V gene's germline CDR1 is SGDLS and CDR2 YYNGEE. The CDR3 runs to 18 residues. Trimming at V came to 5 bases and at J to 5 bases, leaving 14 bases not matched to a gene. The CDR3 coding sequence is TGTGCCAGCAGTCCCGGGACTAGCGGGAGAGGAGGCGGGGAGACCCAGTACTTC. It is translated as CASSPGTSGRGGGETQYF.

This clonotype appeared many times. At one end the junction does not follow the germline gene, possibly because of a read error. This sequence joins TRBV6-9 and TRBJ1-5; a weak D match, TRBD1 (6 bases). This CDR3 has 14 residues. Germline-derived CDR1 and CDR2 are MNHGY and SVAAGI. CDR3: CASSSDRTPQAQHF. CDR3 bases: TGTGCCAGCAGTTCGGACAGAACCCCTCAGGCCCAGCATTTT.

In its sample, this clonotype was seen a few times. The chain combines TRBV7-9 with TRBJ2-7; D unresolved. Germline CDR1 reads SEHNR; CDR2 reads FQNEAQ (reference sequence). The CDR3 consists of 13 residues. The V end lost 0 bases, the J end lost 7 bases, and 10 bases lay between the germline ends. CDR3 coding DNA: TGTGCCAGCAGCTTAGCGGACCTGGGGGAGCAGTACTTC. It encodes CASSLADLGEQYF.

The gene calls are TRBV5-1 and TRBJ2-7; 8 bases match TRBD2. Trimming removed 0 bases from V and 7 bases from J; junction bases left unmatched: 9. The CDR3 has 15 amino acids. Germline lookup yields CDR1 SGHRS and CDR2 YFSETQ. The CDR3 region has the DNA TGCGCCAGCAGCTTGGAAGCGGGAGTGTATGGGGAGCAGTACTTC. Protein: CASSLEAGVYGEQYF.

This clonotype was counted ten times or more. The CDR3 region has the DNA TGTGCCAGCAGACCTCAGGGGGCTCTATACGAGCAGTACTTC. Translation: CASRPQGALYEQYF. The J gene is TRBJ2-7, the V gene TRBV28; 8 bases are a match to TRBD1. The CDR3 is 14 residues long. Germline V gene lookup returns CDR1 MDHEN and CDR2 SYDVKM. The J segment lost 4 bases and the V segment lost 6 bases, leaving 8 bases of the junction unmatched.

The table lists this clonotype with many counts. The genes are TRBV6-1 and TRBJ1-5, with 9 nucleotides matching TRBD1. CDR3 length: 16 residues. Trimming took 4 bases from V and 5 from J; bases not matched to a gene: 9. CDR1 is MNHNS and CDR2 is SASEGT in the germline V gene. The CDR3 loop is CASSATWDREDQPQHF. CDR3 nucleotides: TGTGCCAGCAGTGCGACCTGGGACAGGGAGGATCAGCCCCAGCATTTT.

V and J are TRBV5-5 and TRBJ2-5; D is perhaps TRBD1 (5 bases). The CDR3 is 15 amino acids. The V gene lost 0 bases and the J gene lost 5 bases, with 14 bases spanning the gap. Germline V gene lookup returns CDR1 SGHKS and CDR2 YYEKEE (reference sequence). The CDR3 protein is CASSLEVQGGETQYF. In DNA form, the CDR3 reads TGTGCCAGCAGCTTGGAAGTTCAGGGTGGGGAGACCCAGTACTTC.

A note on this clonotype: The junction does not match germline at one end; this may be a read error. The chain couples TRBV27 to TRBJ1-2, with D perhaps TRBD1 (5 bases). The CDR3 contains 15 residues. CDR1 MNHEY and CDR2 SMNVEV come from the germline V gene (reference sequence). The CDR3 nucleotides are TGTGCCAGCAGTCTATCGGGACTTACGCCATATGGCTACACCTTC. Its protein is CASSLSGLTPYGYTF.

Worth noting for this clonotype: The junction does not match germline at one end; this may be a read error. CDR3 nucleotides: TGCAGCGCTAGGACTCTCGGCCGCTACGAGCAGTACTTC. Its protein product is CSARTLGRYEQYF. This rearrangement joins TRBV20-1 to TRBJ2-7; possibly TRBD2 for D (5 bases). CDR1 and CDR2 (germline): DFQATT, SNEGSKA (reference sequence). The CDR3 has 13 amino acids.

This clonotype was recorded many times. The chain links TRBV27 to TRBJ2-7; 7 nucleotides agree with TRBD2. V shed 3 bases, J shed 3 bases, and the junction held 11 bases outside the gene matches. Germline V gives CDR1 MNHEY, CDR2 SMNVEV (reference sequence). CDR3 size: 16 residues. The CDR3 DNA follows: TGTGCCAGCAGTTTTTTTGGGGCTAGCGGAGTCTACGAGCAGTACTTC. This translates into CASSFFGASGVYEQYF.

This clonotype has a handful of counts. The chain is built from TRBV28 and TRBJ2-2, with TRBD2 as a possible D gene (6 bases). CDR3 length: 15 residues. V was clipped by 4 bases and J by 7 bases, with 16 bases between them. CDR1 MDHEN and CDR2 SYDVKM come from the germline V gene. CDR3 sequence reads: CASSSGVILGGELFF. The CDR3, as DNA: TGTGCCAGCAGTTCGGGGGTTATCTTAGGCGGGGAGCTGTTTTTT.

This clonotype was detected only a few times. V and J are TRBV27 and TRBJ2-7; possible D gene TRBD2, 5 bases. The length of the CDR3 is 14 residues. Trimming took off 5 bases at V and 3 bases at J, with 14 bases between the two ends. Germline lookup yields CDR1 MNHEY and CDR2 SMNVEV (reference sequence). DNA for the CDR3: TGTGCCAGCAGTCCCCGCGGAGGTATCTACGAGCAGTACTTC. Translating gives CASSPRGGIYEQYF.

This clonotype has just a few counts. V and J are TRBV25-1 and TRBJ2-7, with no clear D. CDR3 length: 13 amino acids. Trimming shortened V by 1 base and J by 2 bases, and 6 bases separated the two germline ends. Germline CDR1 is MGHDK and CDR2 is SYGVNS. CDR3 nucleotide sequence: TGTGCCAGCAGTGAATGGGGTACCTACGAGCAGTACTTC. Its protein is CASSEWGTYEQYF.

This clonotype was recorded a few times. The V gene is TRBV5-1, the J gene TRBJ1-1; D remains unclear. This CDR3 is 14 amino acids long. Looked up from germline, CDR1 is SGHRS and CDR2 is YFSETQ. Between the trimmed V and J ends, which lost 1 base and 0 bases, there was a span of 7 bases. The chain's CDR3 is CASSLFGLNTEAFF. The DNA of the CDR3 is TGCGCCAGCAGCTTGTTCGGGCTGAACACTGAAGCTTTCTTT.

With respect to this clonotype: Since a much larger clone is just one base distant, this may be a read error. The V gene is TRBV7-2, the J gene TRBJ2-5, with D uncertain. Germline loops: CDR1 SGHTA, CDR2 FQGNSA. The CDR3 consists of 13 residues. The CDR3 protein is CANSSGPRETQYF. The CDR3 nucleotides are TGTGCCAACAGCTCCGGACCCCGGGAGACCCAGTACTTC.

This clonotype appeared a few times. A clone one base away is much larger, so this may be a read error. This rearrangement joins TRBV7-9 to TRBJ2-5; 10 positions match TRBD2. There are 15 residues in the CDR3. Germline V lookup: CDR1 SEHNR, CDR2 FQNEAQ (reference sequence). The CDR3: CASSPAGGPVETQHF. CDR3 bases: TGTGCCAGCAGCCCAGCGGGAGGGCCTGTGGAGACCCAGCACTTC.